The 7 T cell receptor beta chains presented below share a single source sample, sequenced in a study of T cells after yellow fever vaccination. Via MiXCR, TCRdb re-called the 5' RACE reads, giving one row per CDR3 protein. This sample has about 220,000 distinct CDR3 sequences, with roughly 3% found just once. Source: CD4+ T cells sorted from PBMCs, taken 10 days after the yellow fever booster vaccination. The receptors stem from a young man who received the YFV17D yellow fever vaccine.

The rearrangement joins TRBV2 to TRBJ2-5; 14 nucleotides agree with TRBD2. The CDR3 has 16 amino acids. Germline V CDR1 and CDR2: SNHLY, FYNNEI. J gave up 5 bases and V 8 bases, and 10 bases lay outside the gene matches. The CDR3 reads CASQPPGLAGVETQYF. In DNA, the CDR3 is TGTGCCAGCCAGCCCCCGGGACTAGCGGGGGTGGAGACCCAGTACTTC.

In its sample, this clonotype was seen many times. This CDR3 is CASSLGGAFEQYV. Written as DNA, the CDR3 is TGTGCCAGCAGTCTAGGAGGAGCCTTCGAGCAGTACGTC. This rearrangement joins TRBV6-6 to TRBJ2-7, with D possibly being TRBD2 (5 bases). CDR1 is MNHNY, CDR2 SVGAGI, per germline (reference sequence). This CDR3 has 13 residues. Between the trimmed V and J ends, which lost 5 bases and 6 bases, there was a span of 14 bases.

There are many counts of this clonotype. V is TRBV30 and J is TRBJ2-4; no clear D gene. This CDR3 is 14 amino acids long. V dropped 3 bases and J dropped 1 base, with 10 bases sitting between them. Germline CDR1 GTSNPN, CDR2 SVGIG (reference sequence). CDR3 in DNA: TGTGCCTGGAGAACCCTGGGGGCCAAAAACATTCAGTACTTC. The encoded protein is CAWRTLGAKNIQYF.

This clonotype has at least ten counts. The genes are TRBV30 and TRBJ2-5; 7 nucleotides align to TRBD2. Germline values: CDR1 GTSNPN, CDR2 SVGIG (reference sequence). The CDR3 is 12 residues long. After removal of 8 bases from V and 4 bases from J, the junction contained 7 bases not matched to a gene. CDR3 amino acids: CAGRLAAETQYF. As DNA, the CDR3 is TGTGCCGGACGACTAGCAGCAGAGACCCAGTACTTC.

In its sample, this clonotype was seen many times. This sequence joins TRBV7-2 and TRBJ2-7; D possibly corresponds to TRBD1 (6 bases). V lost 5 bases and J 1 base, leaving 15 bases between the germline ends. Germline assignment: CDR1 SGHTA and CDR2 FQGNSA. The CDR3 extends over 15 amino acids. The CDR3 bases are TGTGCCAGCAGCCTCATGCCGGGACAATCCTACGAGCAGTACGTC. Translated: CASSLMPGQSYEQYV.

The V gene is TRBV7-3, the J gene TRBJ2-3, with D possibly being TRBD2 (6 bases). Germline V gene sequence: CDR1 SGHTA, CDR2 FQGTGA. Deletions cut 5 bases from V and 4 bases from J, with 16 bases between. There are 15 residues in the CDR3. In DNA, the CDR3 is TGTGCCAGCAGCCAAGGACTAACAAGTGCAGATACGCAGTATTTT. Protein sequence: CASSQGLTSADTQYF.

This clonotype was recorded at least ten times. V gene TRBV5-1 combines with J gene TRBJ1-4, with TRBD1 matching over 10 bases. The CDR3 length is 14 residues. The V segment lost 6 bases and the J segment 9 bases; nucleotides outside the gene matches: 8. Per the germline V gene, CDR1 is SGHRS and CDR2 is YFSETQ. CDR3 in amino acids: CASKTGTGDQKLFF. CDR3 DNA sequence: TGCGCCAGCAAGACCGGGACAGGGGATCAAAAACTGTTTTTT.